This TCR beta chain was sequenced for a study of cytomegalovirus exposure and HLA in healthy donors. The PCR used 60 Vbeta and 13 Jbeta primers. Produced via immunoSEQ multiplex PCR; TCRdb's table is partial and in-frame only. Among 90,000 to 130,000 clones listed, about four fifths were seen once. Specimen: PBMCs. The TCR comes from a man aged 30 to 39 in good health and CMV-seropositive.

As DNA, the CDR3 is TGTGCCAGCAGCACGGGACTAGGGGCAGATACGCAGTATTTT. It yields the protein CASSTGLGADTQYF. The V gene is TRBV5-4, the J gene TRBJ2-3; 8 bases align to TRBD2. Germline values: CDR1 SGHNT, CDR2 YYREEE (reference sequence). V was pared by 4 bases and J by 4 bases, with 5 bases of the junction left unmatched. The CDR3 spans 14 residues.